This TCR beta chain originates from a study of cytomegalovirus exposure and HLA in healthy donors. Study-level findings and limits: The classifier reportedly diagnosed cytomegalovirus status with high sensitivity and specificity. Researchers counted about 150 TCR beta chains as cytomegalovirus-associated.

V lost 5 bases to trimming and J lost 3 bases, with 17 bases between them. CDR3 size: 15 residues. Germline CDR1 SSHAT, CDR2 FNYEAQ (reference sequence). Assay used: immunoSEQ multiplex PCR; TCRdb lists only in-frame clones, some missing. The repertoire has about 250,000 clones, more than 75% of them found once; the top ten carry about 11%. As for this clone: What it binds is not known.

This clonotype was obtained from a man in his late teens or twenties in good health and CMV-seropositive. J is TRBJ2-7 and V is TRBV7-7; D unclear. Sequenced sample: PBMCs. CDR3 residues: CASSRAWGKDYEQYF. The CDR3 region has the DNA TGTGCCAGCAGCCGAGCTTGGGGAAAAGACTACGAGCAGTACTTC.